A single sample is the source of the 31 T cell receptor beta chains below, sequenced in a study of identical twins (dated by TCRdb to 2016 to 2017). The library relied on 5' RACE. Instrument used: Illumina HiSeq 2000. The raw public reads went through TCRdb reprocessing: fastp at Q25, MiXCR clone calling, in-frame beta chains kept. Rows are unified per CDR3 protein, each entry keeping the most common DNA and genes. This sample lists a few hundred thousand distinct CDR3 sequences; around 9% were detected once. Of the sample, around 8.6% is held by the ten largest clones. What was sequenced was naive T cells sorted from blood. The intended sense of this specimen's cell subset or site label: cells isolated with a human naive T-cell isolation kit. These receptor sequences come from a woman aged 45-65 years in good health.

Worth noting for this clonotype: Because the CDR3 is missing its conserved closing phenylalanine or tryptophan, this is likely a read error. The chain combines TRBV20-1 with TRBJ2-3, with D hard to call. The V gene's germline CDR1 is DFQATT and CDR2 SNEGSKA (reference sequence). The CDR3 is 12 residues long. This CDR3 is CSARGPTDTQYS. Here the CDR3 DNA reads TGCAGTGCTAGAGGACCTACAGATACCCAGTATTCT.

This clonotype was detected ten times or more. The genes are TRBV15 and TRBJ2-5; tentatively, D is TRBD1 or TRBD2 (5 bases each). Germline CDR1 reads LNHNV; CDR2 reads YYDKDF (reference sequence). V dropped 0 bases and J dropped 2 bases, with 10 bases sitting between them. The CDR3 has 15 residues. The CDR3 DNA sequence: TGTGCCACCAGCAGAGATGGGACGGTTCAAGAGACCCAGTACTTC. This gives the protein CATSRDGTVQETQYF.

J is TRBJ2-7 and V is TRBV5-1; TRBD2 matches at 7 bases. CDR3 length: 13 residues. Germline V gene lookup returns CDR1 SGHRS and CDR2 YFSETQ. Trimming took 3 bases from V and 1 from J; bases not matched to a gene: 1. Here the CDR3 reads CASSWTSSYEQYF. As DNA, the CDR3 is TGCGCCAGCAGCTGGACTAGTTCCTACGAGCAGTACTTC.

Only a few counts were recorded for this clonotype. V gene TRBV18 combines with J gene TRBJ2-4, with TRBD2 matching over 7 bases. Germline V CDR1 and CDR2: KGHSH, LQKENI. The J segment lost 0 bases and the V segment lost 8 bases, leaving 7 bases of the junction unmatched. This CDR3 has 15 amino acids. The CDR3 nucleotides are TGTGCCAGCGCACTGGGAGGGACAGCCAAAAACATTCAGTACTTC. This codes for CASALGGTAKNIQYF.

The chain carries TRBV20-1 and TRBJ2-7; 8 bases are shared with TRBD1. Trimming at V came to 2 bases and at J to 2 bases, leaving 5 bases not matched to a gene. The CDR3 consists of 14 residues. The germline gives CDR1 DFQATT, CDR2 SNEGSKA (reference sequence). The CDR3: CSARPGQAAYEQYF. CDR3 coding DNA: TGCAGTGCTAGACCGGGACAGGCCGCCTACGAGCAGTACTTC.

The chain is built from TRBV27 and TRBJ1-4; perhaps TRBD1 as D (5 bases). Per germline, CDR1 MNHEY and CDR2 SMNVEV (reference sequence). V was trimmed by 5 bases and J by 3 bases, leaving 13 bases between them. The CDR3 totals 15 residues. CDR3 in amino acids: CASSGWDRPNEKLFF. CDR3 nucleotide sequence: TGTGCCAGCAGTGGATGGGACCGACCTAATGAAAAACTGTTTTTT.

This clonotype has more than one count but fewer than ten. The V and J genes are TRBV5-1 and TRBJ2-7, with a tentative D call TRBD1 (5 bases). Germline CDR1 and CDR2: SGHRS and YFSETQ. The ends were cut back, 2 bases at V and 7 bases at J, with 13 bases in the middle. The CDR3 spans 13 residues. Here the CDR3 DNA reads TGCGCCAGCAGCTTACTGGGGCCTGGGGAGCAGTACTTC. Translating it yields CASSLLGPGEQYF.

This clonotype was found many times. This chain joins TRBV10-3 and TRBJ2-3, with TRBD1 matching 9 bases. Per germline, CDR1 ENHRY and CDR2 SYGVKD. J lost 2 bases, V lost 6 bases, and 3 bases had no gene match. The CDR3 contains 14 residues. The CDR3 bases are TGTGCCATCAGCGGGACAGGGCCCACAGATACGCAGTATTTT. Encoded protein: CAISGTGPTDTQYF.

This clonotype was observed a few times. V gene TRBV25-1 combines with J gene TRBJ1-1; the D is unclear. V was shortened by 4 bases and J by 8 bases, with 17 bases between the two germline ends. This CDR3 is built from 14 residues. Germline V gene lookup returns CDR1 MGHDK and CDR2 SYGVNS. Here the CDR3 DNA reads TGTGCCAGCAGTGGGCCGGGGATGCCAGCGGAAGCTTTCTTT. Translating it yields CASSGPGMPAEAFF.

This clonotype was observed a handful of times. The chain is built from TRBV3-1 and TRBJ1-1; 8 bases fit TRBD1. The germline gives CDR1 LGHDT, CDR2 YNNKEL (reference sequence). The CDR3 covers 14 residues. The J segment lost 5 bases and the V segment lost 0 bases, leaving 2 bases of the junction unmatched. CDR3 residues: CASSQDQGATEAFF. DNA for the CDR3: TGTGCCAGCAGCCAAGATCAGGGGGCTACTGAAGCTTTCTTT.

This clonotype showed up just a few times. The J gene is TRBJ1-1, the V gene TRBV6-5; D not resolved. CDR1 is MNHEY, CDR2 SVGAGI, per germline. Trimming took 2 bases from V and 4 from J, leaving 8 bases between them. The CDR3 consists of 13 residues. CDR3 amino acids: CASSYTTSTEAFF. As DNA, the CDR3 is TGTGCCAGCAGTTACACCACTAGCACTGAAGCTTTCTTT.

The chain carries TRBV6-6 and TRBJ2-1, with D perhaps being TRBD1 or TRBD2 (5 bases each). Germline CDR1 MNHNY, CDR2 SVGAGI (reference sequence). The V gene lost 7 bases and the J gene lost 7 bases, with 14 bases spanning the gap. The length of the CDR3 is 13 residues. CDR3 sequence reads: CASMVDRLNEQFF. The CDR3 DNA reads TGTGCCAGCATGGTTGACAGACTAAATGAGCAGTTCTTC.

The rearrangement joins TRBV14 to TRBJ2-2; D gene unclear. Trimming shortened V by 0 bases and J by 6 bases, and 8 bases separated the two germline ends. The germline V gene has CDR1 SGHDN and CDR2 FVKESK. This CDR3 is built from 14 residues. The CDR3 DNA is TGTGCCAGCAGCCAAGATTTGGGTCCCGGGGAGCTGTTTTTT. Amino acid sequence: CASSQDLGPGELFF. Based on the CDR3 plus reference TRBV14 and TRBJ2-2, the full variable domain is EAGVTQFPSHSVIEKGQTVTLRCDPISGHDNLYWYRRVMGKEIKFLLHFVKESKQDESGMPNNRFLAERTGGTYSTLKVQPAELEDSGVYFCASSQDLGPGELFFGEGSRLTVL.

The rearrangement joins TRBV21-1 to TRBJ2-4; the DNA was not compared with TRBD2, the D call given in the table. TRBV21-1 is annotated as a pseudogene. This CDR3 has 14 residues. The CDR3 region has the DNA TGTGCCAGCAGCAACCGCGGGGCCAAAAACATTCAGTACTTC. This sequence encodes CASSNRGAKNIQYF.

The CDR3 bases are TGTGCCATCAGTGATGACGTATTCTCTGGAAACACCATATATTTT. Protein sequence: CAISDDVFSGNTIYF. J is TRBJ1-3 and V is TRBV10-3; no reliable D call. Trimming left V 3 bases short and J 0 bases short, with 9 bases between. The CDR3 extends over 15 amino acids. The germline V gene has CDR1 ENHRY and CDR2 SYGVKD.

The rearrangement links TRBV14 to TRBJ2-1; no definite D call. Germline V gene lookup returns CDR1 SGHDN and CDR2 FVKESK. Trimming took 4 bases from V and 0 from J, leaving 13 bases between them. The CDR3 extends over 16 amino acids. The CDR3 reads CASSPTGLSSYNEQFF. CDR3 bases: TGTGCCAGCAGCCCCACCGGATTGAGCTCCTACAATGAGCAGTTCTTC.

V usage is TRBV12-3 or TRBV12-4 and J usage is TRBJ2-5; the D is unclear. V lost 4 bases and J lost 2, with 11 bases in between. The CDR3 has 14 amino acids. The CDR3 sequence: CASSSGLPQETQYF. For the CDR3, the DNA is TGTGCCAGCAGTTCAGGCTTACCGCAAGAGACCCAGTACTTC.

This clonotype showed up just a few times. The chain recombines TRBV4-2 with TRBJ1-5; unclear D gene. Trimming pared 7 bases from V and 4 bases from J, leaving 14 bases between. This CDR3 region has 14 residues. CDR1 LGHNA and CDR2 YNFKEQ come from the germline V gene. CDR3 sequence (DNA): TGTGCCAGCAAAGCGGTTGGGGATAATCAGCCCCAGCATTTT. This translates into CASKAVGDNQPQHF.

The CDR3 nucleotides are TGCGCCAGCAGCTTGGAAGGGGGGGCGTTCAATGAGCAGTTCTTC. Translating it yields CASSLEGGAFNEQFF. The chain uses TRBV5-1 and TRBJ2-1, with a tentative D call TRBD2 (7 bases). Trimming took off 0 bases at V and 6 bases at J, with 13 bases between the two ends. From germline, CDR1 is SGHRS and CDR2 YFSETQ. The CDR3 loop spans 15 amino acids.

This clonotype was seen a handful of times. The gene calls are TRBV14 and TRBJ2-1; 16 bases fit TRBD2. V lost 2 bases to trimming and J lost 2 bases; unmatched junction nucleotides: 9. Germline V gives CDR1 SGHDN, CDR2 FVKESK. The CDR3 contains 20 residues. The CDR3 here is CASSQLAGTSGRATYNEQFF. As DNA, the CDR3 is TGTGCCAGCAGCCAATTAGCCGGGACTAGCGGGAGGGCCACCTACAATGAGCAGTTCTTC. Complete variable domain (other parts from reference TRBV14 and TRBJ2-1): EAGVTQFPSHSVIEKGQTVTLRCDPISGHDNLYWYRRVMGKEIKFLLHFVKESKQDESGMPNNRFLAERTGGTYSTLKVQPAELEDSGVYFCASSQLAGTSGRATYNEQFFGPGTRLTVL.

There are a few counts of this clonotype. The CDR3: CATSDGAADTQYF. In DNA form, the CDR3 reads TGTGCCACCAGTGACGGAGCTGCAGATACGCAGTATTTT. The rearrangement links TRBV24-1 to TRBJ2-3, with unresolved D. The CDR3 totals 13 residues. Germline V gene data show CDR1 as KGHDR and CDR2 as SFDVKD. The V end lost 4 bases, the J end lost 4 bases, and 8 bases lay between the germline ends.

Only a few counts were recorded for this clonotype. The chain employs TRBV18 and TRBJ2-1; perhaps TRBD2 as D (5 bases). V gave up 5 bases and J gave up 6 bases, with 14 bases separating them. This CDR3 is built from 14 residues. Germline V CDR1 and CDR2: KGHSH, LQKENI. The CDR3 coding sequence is TGTGCCAGCTCATCCGCTAGCTCTCGCAATGAGCAGTTCTTC. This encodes CASSSASSRNEQFF.

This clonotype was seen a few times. In DNA, the CDR3 is TGTGCCAGCAGCCAAGATCTATTGAGACGAGCGGGAGACTACAATGAGCAGTTCTTC. Its protein is CASSQDLLRRAGDYNEQFF. The V gene is TRBV3-1, the J gene TRBJ2-1; 8 positions match TRBD2. CDR3 length: 19 residues. V was clipped by 0 bases and J by 3 bases; unmatched bases: 13. Germline CDR1 is LGHDT and CDR2 is YNNKEL (reference sequence).

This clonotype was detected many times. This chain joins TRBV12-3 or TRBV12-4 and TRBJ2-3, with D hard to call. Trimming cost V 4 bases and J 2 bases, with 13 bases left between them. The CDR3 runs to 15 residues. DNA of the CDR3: TGTGCCAGCAGTTCAGTGGTTGGGCACACAGATACGCAGTATTTT. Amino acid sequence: CASSSVVGHTDTQYF.

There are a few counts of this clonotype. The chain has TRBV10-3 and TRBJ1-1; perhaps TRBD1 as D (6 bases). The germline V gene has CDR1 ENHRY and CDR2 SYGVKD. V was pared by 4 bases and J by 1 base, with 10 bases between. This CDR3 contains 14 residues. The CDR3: CAISGGTKNTEAFF. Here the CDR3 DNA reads TGTGCCATCAGTGGTGGGACAAAGAACACTGAAGCTTTCTTT.

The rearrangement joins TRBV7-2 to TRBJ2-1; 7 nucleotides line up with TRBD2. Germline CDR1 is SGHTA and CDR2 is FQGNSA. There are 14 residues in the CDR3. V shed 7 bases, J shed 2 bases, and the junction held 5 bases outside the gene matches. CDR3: CASKRGLTYNEQFF. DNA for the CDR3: TGTGCCAGCAAGAGGGGACTAACCTACAATGAGCAGTTCTTC.

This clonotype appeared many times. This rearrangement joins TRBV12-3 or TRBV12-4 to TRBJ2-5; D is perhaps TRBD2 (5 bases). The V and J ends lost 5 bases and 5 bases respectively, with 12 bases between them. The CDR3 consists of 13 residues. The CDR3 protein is CASSALAPETQYF. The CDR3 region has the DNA TGTGCCAGCAGTGCTCTAGCCCCTGAGACCCAGTACTTC.

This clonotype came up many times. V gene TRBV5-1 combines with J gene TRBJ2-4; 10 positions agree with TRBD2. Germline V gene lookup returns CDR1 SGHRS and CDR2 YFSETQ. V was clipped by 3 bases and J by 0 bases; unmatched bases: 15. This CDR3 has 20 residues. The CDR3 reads CASSSARTSGHDLAKNIQYF. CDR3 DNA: TGCGCCAGCAGCTCGGCCAGGACTAGCGGACACGACTTAGCCAAAAACATTCAGTACTTC.

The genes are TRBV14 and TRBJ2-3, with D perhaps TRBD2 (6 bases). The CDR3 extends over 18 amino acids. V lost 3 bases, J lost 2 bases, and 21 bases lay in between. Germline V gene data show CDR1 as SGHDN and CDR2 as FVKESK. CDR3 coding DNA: TGTGCCAGCAGCCACCACGTAGGCACTACTAGCACCACAGATACGCAGTATTTT. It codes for CASSHHVGTTSTTDTQYF.

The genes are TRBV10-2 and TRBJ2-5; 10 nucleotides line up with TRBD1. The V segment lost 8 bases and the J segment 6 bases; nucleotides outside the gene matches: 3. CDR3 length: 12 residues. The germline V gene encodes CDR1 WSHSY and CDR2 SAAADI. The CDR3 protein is CASGTGDKTQYF. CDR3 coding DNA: TGCGCCAGCGGGACAGGGGACAAGACCCAGTACTTC.

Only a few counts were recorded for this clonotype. CDR3: CASSHSSTAREFF. The CDR3 DNA reads as TGTGCCAGCAGCCACTCATCCACGGCTAGGGAGTTCTTC. The V call is TRBV3-1, the J call TRBJ2-1, with unresolved D. Germline V gene data show CDR1 as LGHDT and CDR2 as YNNKEL (reference sequence). V lost 3 bases and J lost 14, with 17 bases in between. The CDR3 has 13 residues.